This T cell receptor (beta chain) was recorded in a study of blood T cell repertoires in COVID-19. Overall study context: Sites across the United States, Italy and Spain contributed samples from acute and convalescent COVID-19. Nucleic acid was either cDNA or gDNA, and it came from T cells, B-cell-depleted T cells, or PBMCs.

This clone has a handful of counts. One Seattle source followed patients from active infection through their disease course. In the original processing: Reference gene primers were amplified, and this amplification served to estimate nucleated cell counts. Profiling relied on immunoSEQ multiplex PCR, and the TCRdb table lists in-frame clones only, not all of them. The V and J calls and the clone size are those of that table, but D and trimming were determined from the DNA. The sample consists of more than 300,000 clones, just under 90% of them appearing once. Germline V gives CDR1 SGHDT, CDR2 YYEEEE. After removal of 5 bases from V and 0 bases from J, the junction contained 6 bases not matched to a gene. This CDR3 is 16 amino acids long.

Sample: peripheral blood. This sequence originates from a woman aged 25 to 39 with COVID-19, enrolled during active disease. The rearrangement links TRBV5-6 to TRBJ2-2, with 8 bases fitting TRBD2. Written as DNA, the CDR3 is TGTGCCAGCAGTGGGCGGGGGGTTACGAACACCGGGGAGCTGTTTTTT. Translation gives CASSGRGVTNTGELFF.